This T cell receptor (beta chain) was sequenced for a study of immune characterization of retroperitoneal liposarcoma. CDR3 length: 16 amino acids. V shed 2 bases and J shed 0 bases, with 11 bases lying between them. The germline V gene has CDR1 MNHNS and CDR2 SASEGT. TCRdb re-called the PCR reads with MiXCR, one entry per CDR3 protein. The repertoire includes about 4,100 distinct CDR3 sequences, around 30% of them detected once, and roughly 10% sits in the top ten. The table lists this clonotype with a few counts. The source material was blood. The clonotype was recovered from a female donor with retroperitoneal liposarcoma. V and J are TRBV6-1 and TRBJ2-1; D is undetermined. This CDR3 is CASSERQVSSYNEQFF. CDR3 bases: TGTGCCAGCAGTGAACGGCAGGTTAGCTCCTACAATGAGCAGTTCTTC.